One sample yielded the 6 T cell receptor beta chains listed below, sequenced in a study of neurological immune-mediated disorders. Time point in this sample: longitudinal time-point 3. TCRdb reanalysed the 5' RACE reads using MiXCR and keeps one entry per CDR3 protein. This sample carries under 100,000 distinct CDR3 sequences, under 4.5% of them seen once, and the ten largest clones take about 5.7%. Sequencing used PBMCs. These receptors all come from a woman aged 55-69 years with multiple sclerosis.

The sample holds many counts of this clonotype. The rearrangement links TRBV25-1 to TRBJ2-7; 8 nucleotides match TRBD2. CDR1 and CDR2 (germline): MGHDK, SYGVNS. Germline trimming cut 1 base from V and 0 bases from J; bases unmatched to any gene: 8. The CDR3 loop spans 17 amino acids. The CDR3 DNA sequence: TGTGCCAGCAGTGAATGGGCTTTTAGCGGGGACTCCTACGAGCAGTACTTC. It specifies CASSEWAFSGDSYEQYF.

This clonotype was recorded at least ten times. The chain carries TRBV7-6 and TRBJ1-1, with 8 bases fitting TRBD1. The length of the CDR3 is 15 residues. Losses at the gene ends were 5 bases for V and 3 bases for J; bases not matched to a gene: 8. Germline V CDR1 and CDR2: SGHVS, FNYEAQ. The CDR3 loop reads CASSPWTGRDTEAFF. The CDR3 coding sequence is TGTGCCAGCAGCCCTTGGACAGGGCGAGACACTGAAGCTTTCTTT.

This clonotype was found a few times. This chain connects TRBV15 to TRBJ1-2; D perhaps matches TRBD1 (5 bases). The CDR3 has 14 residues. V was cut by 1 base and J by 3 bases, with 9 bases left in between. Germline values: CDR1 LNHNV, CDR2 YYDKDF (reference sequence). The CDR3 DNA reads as TGTGCCACCAGCAGAGGGGGCGGCTACTATGGCTACACCTTC. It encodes CATSRGGGYYGYTF.

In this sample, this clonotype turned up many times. CDR3 loop: CASRDRAMLYNSPLHF. In DNA form, the CDR3 reads TGTGCCAGCAGAGACAGGGCCATGCTATATAATTCACCCCTCCACTTT. The chain links TRBV6-5 to TRBJ1-6; TRBD1 matches 7 bases. The CDR3 is 16 amino acids. Losses at the gene ends were 6 bases for V and 4 bases for J; bases not matched to a gene: 9. Germline V gene sequence: CDR1 MNHEY, CDR2 SVGAGI.

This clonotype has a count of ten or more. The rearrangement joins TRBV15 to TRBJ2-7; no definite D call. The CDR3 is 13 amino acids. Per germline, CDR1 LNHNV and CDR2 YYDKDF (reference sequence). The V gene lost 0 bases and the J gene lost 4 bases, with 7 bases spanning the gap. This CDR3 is CATSRDGAYEQYF. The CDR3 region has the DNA TGTGCCACCAGCAGAGATGGAGCGTACGAGCAGTACTTC.

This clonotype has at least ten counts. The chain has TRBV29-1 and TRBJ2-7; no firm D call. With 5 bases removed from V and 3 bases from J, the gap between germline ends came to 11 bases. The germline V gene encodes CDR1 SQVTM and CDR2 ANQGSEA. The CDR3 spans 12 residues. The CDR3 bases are TGCAGCGTTATACAAGGCATCTACGAGCAGTACTTC. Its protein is CSVIQGIYEQYF.